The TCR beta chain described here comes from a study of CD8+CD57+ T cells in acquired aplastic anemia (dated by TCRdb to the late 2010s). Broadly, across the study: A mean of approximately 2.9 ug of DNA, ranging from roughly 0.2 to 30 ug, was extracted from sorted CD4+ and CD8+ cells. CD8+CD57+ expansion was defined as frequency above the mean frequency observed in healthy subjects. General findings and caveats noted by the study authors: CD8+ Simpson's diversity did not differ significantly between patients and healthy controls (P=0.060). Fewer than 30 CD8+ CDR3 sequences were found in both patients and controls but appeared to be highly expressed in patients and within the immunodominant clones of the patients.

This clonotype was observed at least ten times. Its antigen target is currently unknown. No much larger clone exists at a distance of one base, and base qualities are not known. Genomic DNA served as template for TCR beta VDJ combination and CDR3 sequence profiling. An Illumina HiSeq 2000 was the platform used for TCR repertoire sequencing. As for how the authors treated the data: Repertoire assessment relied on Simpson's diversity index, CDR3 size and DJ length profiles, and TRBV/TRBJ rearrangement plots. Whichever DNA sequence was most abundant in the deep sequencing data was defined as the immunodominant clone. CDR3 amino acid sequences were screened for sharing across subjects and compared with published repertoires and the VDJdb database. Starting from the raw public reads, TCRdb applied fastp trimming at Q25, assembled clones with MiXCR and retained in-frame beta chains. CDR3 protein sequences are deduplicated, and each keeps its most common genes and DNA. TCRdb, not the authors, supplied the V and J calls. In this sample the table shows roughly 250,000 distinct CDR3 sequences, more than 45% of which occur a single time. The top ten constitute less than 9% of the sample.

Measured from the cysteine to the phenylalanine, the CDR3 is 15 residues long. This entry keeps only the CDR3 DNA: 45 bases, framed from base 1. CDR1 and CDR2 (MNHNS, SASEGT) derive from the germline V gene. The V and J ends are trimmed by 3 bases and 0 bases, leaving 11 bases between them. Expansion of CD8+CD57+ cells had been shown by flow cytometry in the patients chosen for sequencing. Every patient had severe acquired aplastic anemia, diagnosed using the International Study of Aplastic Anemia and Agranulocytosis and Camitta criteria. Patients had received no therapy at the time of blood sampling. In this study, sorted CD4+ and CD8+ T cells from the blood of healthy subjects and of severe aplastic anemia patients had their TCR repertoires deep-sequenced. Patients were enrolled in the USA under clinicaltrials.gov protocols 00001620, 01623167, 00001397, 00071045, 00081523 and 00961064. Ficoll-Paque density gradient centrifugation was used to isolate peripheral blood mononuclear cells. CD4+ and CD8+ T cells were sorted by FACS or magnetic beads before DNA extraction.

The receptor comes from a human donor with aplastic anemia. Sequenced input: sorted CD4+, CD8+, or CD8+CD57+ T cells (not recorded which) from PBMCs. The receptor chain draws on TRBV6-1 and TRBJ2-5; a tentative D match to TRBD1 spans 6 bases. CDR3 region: CASSDSGTYQETQYF. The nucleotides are TGTGCCAGCAGTGATTCCGGGACATACCAAGAGACCCAGTACTTC.